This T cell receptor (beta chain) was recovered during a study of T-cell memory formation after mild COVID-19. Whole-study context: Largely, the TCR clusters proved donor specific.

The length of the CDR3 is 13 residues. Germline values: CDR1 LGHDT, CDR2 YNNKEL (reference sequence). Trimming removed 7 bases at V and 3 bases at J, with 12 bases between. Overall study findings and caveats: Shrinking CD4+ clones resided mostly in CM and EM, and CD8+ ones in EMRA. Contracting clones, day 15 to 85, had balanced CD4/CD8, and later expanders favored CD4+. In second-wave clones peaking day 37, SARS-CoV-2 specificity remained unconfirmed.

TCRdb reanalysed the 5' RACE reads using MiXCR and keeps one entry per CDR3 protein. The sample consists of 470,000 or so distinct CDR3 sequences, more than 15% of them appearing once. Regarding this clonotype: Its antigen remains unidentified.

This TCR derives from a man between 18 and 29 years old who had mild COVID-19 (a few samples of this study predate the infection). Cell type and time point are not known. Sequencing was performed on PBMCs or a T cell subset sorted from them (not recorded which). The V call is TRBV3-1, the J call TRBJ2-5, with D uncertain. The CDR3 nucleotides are TGTGCCAGCACCGGATTGGTAAAAGAGACCCAGTACTTC. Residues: CASTGLVKETQYF.